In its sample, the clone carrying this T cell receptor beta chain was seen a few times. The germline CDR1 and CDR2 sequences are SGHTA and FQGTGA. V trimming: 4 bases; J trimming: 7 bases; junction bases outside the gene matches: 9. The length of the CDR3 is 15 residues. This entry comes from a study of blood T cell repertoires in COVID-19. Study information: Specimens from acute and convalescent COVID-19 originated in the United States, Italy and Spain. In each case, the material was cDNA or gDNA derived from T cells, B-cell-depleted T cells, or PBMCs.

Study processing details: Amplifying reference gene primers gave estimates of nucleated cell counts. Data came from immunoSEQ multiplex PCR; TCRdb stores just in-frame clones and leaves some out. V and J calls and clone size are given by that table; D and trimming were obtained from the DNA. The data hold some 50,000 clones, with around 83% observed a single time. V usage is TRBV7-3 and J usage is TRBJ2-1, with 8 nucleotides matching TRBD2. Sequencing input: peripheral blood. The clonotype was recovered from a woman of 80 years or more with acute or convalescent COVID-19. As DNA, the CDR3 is TGTGCCAGCAGCTCCCTACGGGGGGGCCTGAATGAGCAGTTCTTC. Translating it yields CASSSLRGGLNEQFF.